The rows below give T cell receptor beta chains drawn from one sample of a study of PD-1 blockade in classical Hodgkin lymphoma. Produced via immunoSEQ multiplex PCR; TCRdb's table is partial and in-frame only. Counted here are about 31,000 clones, just over 70% occurring once; the ten biggest clones make up 3% to 4%. Sequencing used peripheral blood mononuclear cells (PBMCs), obtained before the second cycle of nivolumab. The source is a human donor with classical Hodgkin lymphoma. The CDR3 runs from the conserved cysteine through the conserved F or W. A D gene is named only where the DNA matches it firmly. Clone size is given for some rows only: seen once, a few or many times, or a class if the clone is expanded.

clone size	D gene	J gene	V gene	CDR3 protein	CDR3 DNA
NA	NA	TRBJ2-7	TRBV19	CASSIVGSGDEQYF	TGTGCCAGTAGTATAGTAGGGTCAGGAGACGAGCAGTACTTC
NA	NA	TRBJ1-1	TRBV4-2	CASSRPPPDNMNTEAFF	TGTGCCAGCAGCCGCCCGCCGCCAGACAACATGAACACTGAAGCTTTCTTT
NA	NA	TRBJ2-1	TRBV5-1	CASSSGGGYNEQFF	TGCGCCAGCAGCTCCGGTGGCGGCTACAATGAGCAGTTCTTC
NA	NA	TRBJ1-3	TRBV19	CASSAPGTPRGNTIYF	TGTGCCAGTAGTGCGCCGGGAACCCCGCGCGGAAACACCATATATTTT
NA	NA	TRBJ1-1	TRBV6-1	CASLDTENTEAFF	TGTGCCAGCCTAGACACAGAGAACACTGAAGCTTTCTTT
few	TRBD2	TRBJ2-7	TRBV14	CASSPPGLAGGRVTYEQYF	TGTGCCAGCAGCCCCCCGGGACTAGCGGGAGGGCGGGTAACCTACGAGCAGTACTTC
NA	TRBD2	TRBJ2-6	TRBV30	CAWSAGGLSSGANVLTF	TGTGCCTGGAGTGCGGGGGGACTAAGCTCTGGGGCCAACGTCCTGACTTTC
NA	TRBD2	TRBJ2-1	TRBV29-1	CSVEGLASGNEQFF	TGCAGCGTTGAAGGACTAGCGAGTGGGAATGAGCAGTTCTTC
NA	NA	TRBJ1-6	TRBV6-1	CASSDISSYNSPLHF	TGTGCCAGCAGTGACATTAGCTCCTATAATTCACCCCTCCACTTT
NA	NA	TRBJ2-5	TRBV28	CASSLRQRETQYF	TGTGCCAGCAGTCTCCGACAAAGGGAGACCCAGTACTTC
NA	NA	TRBJ2-7	TRBV5-6	CASSPGRRSYEQYF	TGTGCCAGCAGCCCGGGACGGCGCTCCTACGAGCAGTACTTC
few	TRBD1	TRBJ1-1	TRBV9	CASSVDPGQGNTPEAFF	TGTGCCAGCAGCGTAGATCCGGGACAGGGAAATACTCCTGAAGCTTTCTTT
NA	NA	TRBJ2-5	TRBV5-1	CASSLEGPLGETQYF	TGCGCCAGCAGCTTGGAGGGACCGCTGGGGGAGACCCAGTACTTC
NA	NA	TRBJ2-1	TRBV19	CASSMRSSFYNEQFF	TGTGCCAGTAGTATGCGGAGTTCGTTCTACAATGAGCAGTTCTTC
NA	NA	TRBJ2-3	TRBV9	CASSNVRGQSADTQYF	TGTGCCAGCAGCAACGTGCGGGGCCAGAGCGCAGATACGCAGTATTTT
NA	NA	TRBJ2-3	TRBV7-9	CASSVAGTPGYF	TGTGCCAGCAGCGTCGCCGGGACGCCGGGGTATTTT
NA	NA	TRBJ2-1	TRBV7-8	CASSLAAWKGIDEQFF	TGTGCCAGCAGCTTAGCCGCGTGGAAGGGTATCGATGAGCAGTTCTTC
medium-sized	NA	TRBJ2-1	TRBV5-1	CASSPRGEVAYNEQFF	TGCGCCAGCAGCCCCCGAGGGGAGGTGGCCTACAATGAGCAGTTCTTC
NA	TRBD1	TRBJ1-1	TRBV7-9	CASSLSGAWQGVHGAFF	TGTGCCAGCAGCTTGAGTGGGGCTTGGCAGGGGGTCCATGGGGCTTTCTTT
NA	NA	TRBJ1-2	TRBV18	CASSRWDTNYGYTF	TGTGCCAGCTCACGATGGGACACGAACTATGGCTACACCTTC
few	TRBD1	TRBJ1-5	TRBV7-6	CASSRGQFYSNQPQHF	TGTGCCAGCAGCCGGGGACAGTTCTATAGCAATCAGCCCCAGCATTTT
once	NA	TRBJ1-5	TRBV5-5	CASSLLGQFNQPQHF	TGTGCCAGCAGCTTGTTAGGACAATTCAATCAGCCCCAGCATTTT
few	TRBD1	TRBJ1-2	TRBV29-1	CSVARQGMDGYTF	TGCAGCGTTGCGCGACAGGGAATGGATGGCTACACCTTC
NA	TRBD2	TRBJ2-7	TRBV7-9	CASSLRAGEAYEQYF	TGTGCCAGCAGCTTACGGGCGGGGGAGGCCTACGAGCAGTACTTC
NA	TRBD1	TRBJ2-7	TRBV28	CASSSQGSYEQYF	TGTGCCAGCAGTTCACAGGGGAGTTACGAGCAGTACTTC
NA	TRBD1	TRBJ1-2	TRBV5-1	CASSLSGGVNYGYTF	TGCGCCAGCAGCTTGTCAGGGGGCGTTAACTATGGCTACACCTTC
NA	NA	TRBJ2-7	TRBV6-6	CASSYGQASYEQYF	TGTGCCAGCAGTTACGGGCAGGCCTCCTACGAGCAGTACTTC
NA	TRBD1	TRBJ2-7	TRBV10-3	CATVNRDRVPYEQYF	TGTGCCACAGTTAACCGGGACAGGGTCCCCTACGAGCAGTACTTC
NA	NA	TRBJ2-7	TRBV4-3	CASSQDSAADYEQYF	TGCGCCAGCAGCCAAGATTCGGCGGCAGACTACGAGCAGTACTTC
NA	TRBD1	TRBJ2-2	TRBV6-5	CASSSGQGRNTGELFF	TGTGCCAGCAGTTCAGGACAGGGGCGAAACACCGGGGAGCTGTTTTTT
NA	NA	TRBJ1-2	TRBV9	CASSVEWGPEGYTF	TGTGCCAGCAGCGTAGAGTGGGGGCCGGAGGGCTACACCTTC
NA	NA	TRBJ1-4	TRBV5-1	CASSPGTPTNEKLFF	TGCGCCAGCAGCCCCGGGACCCCCACTAATGAAAAACTGTTTTTT
medium-sized	TRBD1	TRBJ1-2	TRBV7-2	CASSLAGRQGAYGYTF	TGTGCCAGCAGCTTAGCGGGTAGACAGGGTGCTTATGGCTACACCTTC
NA	NA	TRBJ1-6	TRBV30	CAWSAATNSPLHF	TGTGCCTGGAGCGCCGCAACGAATTCACCCCTCCACTTT
NA	NA	TRBJ1-1	TRBV6-1	CASSPGLVTEAFF	TGTGCCAGCAGCCCCGGGCTGGTCACTGAAGCTTTCTTT
NA	TRBD1	TRBJ2-5	TRBV11-3	CASSLGTGTGETQYF	TGTGCCAGCAGCCTAGGGACAGGGACGGGAGAGACCCAGTACTTC
NA	TRBD2	TRBJ2-7	TRBV4-1	CASSQDSGGLTYEQYF	TGCGCCAGCAGCCAAGATAGCGGGGGCCTAACCTACGAGCAGTACTTC
NA	TRBD1	TRBJ1-4	TRBV5-1	CASSLGDRGHEKLFF	TGCGCCAGCAGCTTGGGGGACAGGGGGCATGAAAAACTGTTTTTT
NA	NA	TRBJ1-5	TRBV6-5	CASSHPGNNQPQHF	TGTGCCAGCAGTCACCCTGGGAACAATCAGCCCCAGCATTTT
NA	TRBD1	TRBJ2-3	TRBV11-2	CASSTQTGVSGTQYF	TGTGCCAGCAGCACCCAGACAGGGGTATCGGGCACGCAGTATTTT
few	NA	TRBJ1-2	TRBV11-2	CASSLDLTAYGYTF	TGTGCCAGCAGCTTAGATCTGACGGCTTATGGCTACACCTTC
NA	NA	TRBJ2-3	TRBV7-2	CASSDTLLDTQYF	TGTGCCAGCAGCGACACCCTGCTAGATACGCAGTATTTT
NA	NA	TRBJ1-1	TRBV19	CASSITPAGHTEAFF	TGTGCCAGTAGTATAACCCCGGCGGGGCACACTGAAGCTTTCTTT
NA	NA	TRBJ1-1	TRBV10-2	CASSKGNTEAFF	TGCGCCAGCAGTAAGGGGAACACTGAAGCTTTCTTT
NA	NA	TRBJ2-7	TRBV9	CAILGPLSYEQYF	TGTGCCATTCTCGGCCCTTTATCCTACGAGCAGTACTTC
NA	TRBD1	TRBJ2-7	TRBV29-1	CSVEAGQSYEQYF	TGCAGCGTTGAAGCGGGACAGTCCTACGAGCAGTACTTC
few	NA	TRBJ1-2	TRBV7-8	CASSQDSSNYGYTF	TGTGCCAGCAGCCAGGACAGTTCTAACTATGGCTACACCTTC
NA	NA	TRBJ1-3	TRBV4-1	CASSLGARDTIYF	TGCGCCAGCAGCCTCGGGGCGCGGGACACCATATATTTT
NA	NA	TRBJ1-1	TRBV5-4	CASSQTGQLNTEAFF	TGTGCCAGCAGCCAAACCGGACAGTTGAACACTGAAGCTTTCTTT
NA	TRBD1	TRBJ1-4	TRBV7-6	CASSLGQTGGGNEKLFF	TGTGCCAGCAGCTTAGGACAGACAGGGGGCGGTAATGAAAAACTGTTTTTT
NA	NA	TRBJ2-7	TRBV5-5	CASSLLRVRGSEQYF	TGTGCCAGCAGCCTGCTTAGGGTCAGGGGTTCCGAGCAGTACTTC